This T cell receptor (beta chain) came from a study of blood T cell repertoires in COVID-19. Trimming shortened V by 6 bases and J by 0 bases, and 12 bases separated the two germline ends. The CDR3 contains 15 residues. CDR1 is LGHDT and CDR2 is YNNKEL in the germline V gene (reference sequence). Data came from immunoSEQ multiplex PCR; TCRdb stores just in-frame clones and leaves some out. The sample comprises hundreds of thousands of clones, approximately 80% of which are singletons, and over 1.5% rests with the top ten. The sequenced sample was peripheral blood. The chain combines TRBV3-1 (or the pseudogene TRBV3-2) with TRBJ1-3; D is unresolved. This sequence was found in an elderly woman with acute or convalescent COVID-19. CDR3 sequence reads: CASSSQTGSGNTIYF. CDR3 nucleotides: TGTGCCAGCAGTTCCCAGACGGGCTCTGGAAACACCATATATTTT.